These 2 T cell receptor beta chains were all obtained from the same sample, sequenced in a study of blood T cells in healthy people across ages. For the second PCR, which ran for about 6 to 11 cycles, a sample-barcoded 5' primer and a J-beta primer mix were used. TCRdb re-called the 5' RACE reads with MiXCR, one entry per CDR3 protein. The sample yields just under 750,000 distinct CDR3 sequences, about 20% seen once. The sample taken for sequencing was blood. Receptors were obtained from a man aged 65-85 years in good health.

This sequence joins TRBV14 and TRBJ1-4; D gene uncertain. The CDR3 totals 15 residues. V was cut by 0 bases and J by 7 bases, with 12 bases left in between. CDR1 and CDR2 from the germline V gene are SGHDN and FVKESK. In DNA form, the CDR3 reads TGTGCCAGCAGCCAAGATCTTGTCAGCGCTGAAAAACTGTTTTTT. Translated, it gives CASSQDLVSAEKLFF.

The chain combines TRBV20-1 with TRBJ2-1; weak D call: TRBD2 (5 bases). The end of the DNA fits TRBJ2-5 better, so the J call may be wrong. Germline CDR1 and CDR2: DFQATT and SNEGSKA (reference sequence). This CDR3 has 14 amino acids. The CDR3 DNA sequence: TGCAGTCCCAAGCTGGGAGAAATTCAAGAGACCCAGTACTTC. Amino acid sequence: CSPKLGEIQETQYF.